The present entry profiles one T cell receptor (beta chain) with its context. Germline assignment: CDR1 SEHNR and CDR2 FQNEAQ (reference sequence). J lost 2 bases, V lost 5 bases, and 4 bases had no gene match. The CDR3 has 14 residues. This specimen belongs to a study of T cell clonotyping in hematopoietic cell transplantation. Generated by immunoSEQ multiplex PCR, the TCRdb table keeps only in-frame clones and is missing some. The sample consists of approximately 26,000 clones, roughly 82% of them appearing once. This sample's time point: recipient sample about 28 days before transplant, after cytoreduction.

The TCR sequence derives from an older woman with acute myeloid leukemia. Some clones in this sample may be carry-over from other donors' samples. The sequences come from peripheral blood mononuclear cells, collected before stem cell transplant. This chain connects TRBV7-9 to TRBJ1-2; 8 bases are shared with TRBD1. CDR3 sequence: CASSPRQGNYGYTF. In DNA, the CDR3 is TGTGCCAGCAGCCCTAGACAGGGGAACTATGGCTACACCTTC.